The T cell receptor (beta chain) under discussion was sequenced for a study of post-analysis software for immune sequencing data. Each TCR beta cDNA library carried unique molecular identifiers. Each sample of roughly 1 to 11 million input T cells yielded 500,000 or so cDNA molecules, so each molecule approximated one T cell. TCRdb used MiXCR to reprocess the PCR reads, holding one entry per CDR3 protein. The table shows some 800,000 distinct CDR3 sequences, with 46% occurring only once. General study findings and limits: Patients used five TRBV segments, including TRBV5-6, TRBV5-1 and TRBV20-1, more often than controls.

Worth noting for this clonotype: Its antigen is not known.

V shed 5 bases and J shed 1 base, with 10 bases lying between them. The CDR3 is made up of 14 amino acids. CDR1 MNHEY and CDR2 SMNVEV come from the germline V gene (reference sequence). The sequenced sample consisted of blood. The receptor was isolated from a girl aged 10-17 years with multiple sclerosis. The chain has TRBV27 and TRBJ2-3; the D is unclear. CDR3 sequence (DNA): TGTGCCAGCAGTCTCTTCCGGGGCACAGATACGCAGTATTTT. As protein: CASSLFRGTDTQYF.